This T cell receptor (beta chain) was captured in a study of CXCR3-negative and CXCR3-positive naive CD8 T cells. UMI-tagged TRB cDNA libraries were built via 5' RACE. After re-calling the 5' RACE reads, TCRdb lists one entry per CDR3 protein, DNA absent. The repertoire table contains some 120,000 distinct CDR3 sequences. As to this clonotype: The target antigen is unknown.

The length of the CDR3 is 14 residues. CDR1 is SQVTM and CDR2 is ANQGSEA in the germline V gene. The study's findings and limits: Naive cells with CXCR3 showed TRB CDR3s that were more hydrophobic than those in CXCR3-negative naive cells. Naive cells, whether CXCR3-negative or CXCR3-positive, had similar TRBV-TRBJ usage, while memory cells differed.

The sequencing sample was made of naive CXCR3+ CD8+ T cells from blood. The sample's subset: CD45RO-CCR7+CD27+CD95- naive CD8+ T cells expressing CXCR3 (TNR3+). This TCR was sampled from a human donor in good health. Some clones in this sample may be carry-over from other donors' samples. The chain uses TRBV29-1 and TRBJ2-3; lacking DNA, the TRBD1 call made by TCRdb goes unchecked. The CDR3 is CSVVGQGVSDTQYF.